This TCR beta chain was sequenced during a study of OX40 agonist ivuxolimab in advanced cancers. Study-level background: Ivuxolimab doses were 0.01, 0.1, 0.3, 1.5, 3 or 10 mg/kg every 2 weeks.

Here immunoSEQ multiplex PCR was the method, and the copy in TCRdb shows in-frame clones only, minus some. This sample yields tens of thousands of clones, of which about 80% are seen a single time; around 2.7% belongs to the top ten. Broader study findings: Which antigen the expanded peripheral T cells recognized is unknown.

Anyone with autoimmune disease history or systemic immunosuppression was excluded. About this clone: Its antigen is still unknown.

Germline CDR1 GTSNPN, CDR2 SVGIG (reference sequence). The junction had 5 bases not matched to a gene; V was cut back by 2 bases and J by 6 bases. The CDR3 is made up of 14 amino acids. The sample here was CD4+ or CD8+ T cells sorted from blood, taken in a trial of the OX40 agonist ivuxolimab. This receptor was taken from an adult with an advanced solid tumor such as melanoma, head and neck, liver or kidney cancer. The chain has TRBV30 and TRBJ1-2; 11 nucleotides match TRBD1. CDR3 protein: CAWSRDRGIDGYTF. As DNA, the CDR3 is TGTGCCTGGAGTAGGGACAGGGGGATCGATGGCTACACCTTC.